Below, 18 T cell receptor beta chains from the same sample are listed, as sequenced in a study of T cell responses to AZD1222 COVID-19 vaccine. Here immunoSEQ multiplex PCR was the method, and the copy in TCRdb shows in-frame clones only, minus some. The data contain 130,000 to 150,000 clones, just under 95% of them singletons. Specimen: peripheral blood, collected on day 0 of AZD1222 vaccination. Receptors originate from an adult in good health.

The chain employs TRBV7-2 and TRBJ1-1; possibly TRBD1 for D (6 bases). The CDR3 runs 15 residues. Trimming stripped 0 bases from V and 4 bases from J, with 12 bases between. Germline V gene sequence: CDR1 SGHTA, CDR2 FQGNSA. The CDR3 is CASSLAGGRSTEAFF. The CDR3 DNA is TGTGCCAGCAGCTTAGCGGGGGGGCGGAGCACTGAAGCTTTCTTT.

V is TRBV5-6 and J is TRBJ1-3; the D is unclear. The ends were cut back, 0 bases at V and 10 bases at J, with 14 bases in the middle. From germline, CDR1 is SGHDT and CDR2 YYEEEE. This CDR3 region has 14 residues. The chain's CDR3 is CASSLAGRAVTIYF. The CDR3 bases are TGTGCCAGCAGCTTGGCCGGTAGGGCAGTGACCATATATTTT.

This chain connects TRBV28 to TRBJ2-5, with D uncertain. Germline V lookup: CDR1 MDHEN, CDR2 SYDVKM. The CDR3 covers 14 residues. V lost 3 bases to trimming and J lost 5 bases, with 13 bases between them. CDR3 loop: CASSFTLDGETQYF. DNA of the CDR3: TGTGCCAGCAGTTTCACGTTGGACGGGGAGACCCAGTACTTC.

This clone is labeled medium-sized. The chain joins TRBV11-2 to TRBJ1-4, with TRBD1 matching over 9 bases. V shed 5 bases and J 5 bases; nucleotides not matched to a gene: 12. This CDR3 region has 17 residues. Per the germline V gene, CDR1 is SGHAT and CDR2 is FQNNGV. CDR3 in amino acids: CASSRTGASRWNEKLFF. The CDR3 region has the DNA TGTGCCAGCAGCCGGACAGGGGCCTCCCGGTGGAATGAAAAACTGTTTTTT.

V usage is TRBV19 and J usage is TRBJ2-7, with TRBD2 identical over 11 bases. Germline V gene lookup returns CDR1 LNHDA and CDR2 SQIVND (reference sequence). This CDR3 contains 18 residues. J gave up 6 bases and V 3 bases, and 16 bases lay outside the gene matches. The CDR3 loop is CASSILPLVAGGPVEQYF. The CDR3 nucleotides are TGTGCCAGTAGTATTCTCCCCCTGGTAGCGGGAGGGCCAGTCGAGCAGTACTTC.

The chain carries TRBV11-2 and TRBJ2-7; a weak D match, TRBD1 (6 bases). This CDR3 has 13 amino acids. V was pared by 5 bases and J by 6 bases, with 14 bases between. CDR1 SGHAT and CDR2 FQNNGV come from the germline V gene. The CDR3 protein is CASSTWTVPEQYF. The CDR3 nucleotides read TGTGCCAGCAGCACCTGGACAGTTCCCGAGCAGTACTTC.

This CDR3 reads CASSLAVGLAGTDTQYF. In nucleotides, the CDR3 is TGTGCCAGCAGCTTGGCTGTGGGACTAGCGGGCACAGATACGCAGTATTTT. The rearrangement uses TRBV5-4 and TRBJ2-3; 11 bases fit TRBD2. Per germline, CDR1 SGHNT and CDR2 YYREEE (reference sequence). The CDR3 is 17 residues long. Trimming cost V 0 bases and J 1 base; bases outside gene matches: 4.

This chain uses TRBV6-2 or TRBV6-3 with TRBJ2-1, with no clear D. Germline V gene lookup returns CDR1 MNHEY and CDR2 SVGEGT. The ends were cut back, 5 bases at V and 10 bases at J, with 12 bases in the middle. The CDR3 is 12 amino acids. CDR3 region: CASSQRVGEQFF. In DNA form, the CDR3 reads TGTGCCAGCAGTCAGAGAGTAGGGGAGCAGTTCTTC.

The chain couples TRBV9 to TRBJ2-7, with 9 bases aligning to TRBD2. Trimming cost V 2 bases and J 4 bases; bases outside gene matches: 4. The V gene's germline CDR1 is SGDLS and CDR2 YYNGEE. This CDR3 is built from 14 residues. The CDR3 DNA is TGTGCCAGCAGCGTGGCTAGCGGGATATACGAGCAGTACTTC. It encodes CASSVASGIYEQYF.

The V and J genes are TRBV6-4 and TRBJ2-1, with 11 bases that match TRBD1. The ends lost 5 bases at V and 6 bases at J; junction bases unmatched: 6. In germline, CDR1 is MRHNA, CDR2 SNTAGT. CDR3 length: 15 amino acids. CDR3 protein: CASSTGTGGGNEQFF. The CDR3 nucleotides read TGTGCCAGCAGTACCGGGACAGGGGGGGGCAATGAGCAGTTCTTC.

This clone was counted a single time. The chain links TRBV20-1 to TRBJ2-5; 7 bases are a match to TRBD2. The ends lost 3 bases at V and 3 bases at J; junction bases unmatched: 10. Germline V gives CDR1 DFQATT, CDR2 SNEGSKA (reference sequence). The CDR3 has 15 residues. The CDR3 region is CSASPRGSFEETQYF. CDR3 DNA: TGCAGTGCTAGTCCTCGCGGGAGCTTCGAAGAGACCCAGTACTTC.

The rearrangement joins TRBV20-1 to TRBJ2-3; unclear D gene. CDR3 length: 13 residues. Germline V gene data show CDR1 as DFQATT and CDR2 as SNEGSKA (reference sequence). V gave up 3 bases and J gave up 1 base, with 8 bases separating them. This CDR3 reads CSASGFGTDTQYF. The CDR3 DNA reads TGCAGTGCTAGTGGGTTTGGCACAGATACGCAGTATTTT.

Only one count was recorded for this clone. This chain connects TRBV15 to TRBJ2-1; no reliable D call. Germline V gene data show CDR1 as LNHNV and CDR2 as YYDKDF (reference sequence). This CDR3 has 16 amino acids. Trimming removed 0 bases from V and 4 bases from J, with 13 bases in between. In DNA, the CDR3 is TGTGCCACCAGCAGAGATTGGACCCCAGTTTACAATGAGCAGTTCTTC. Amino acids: CATSRDWTPVYNEQFF.

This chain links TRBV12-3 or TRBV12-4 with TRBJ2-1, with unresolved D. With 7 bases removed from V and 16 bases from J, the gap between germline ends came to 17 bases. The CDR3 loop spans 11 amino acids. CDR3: CASTSLLYLFF. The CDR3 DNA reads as TGTGCCAGCACCTCCCTTCTCTACCTTTTCTTC.

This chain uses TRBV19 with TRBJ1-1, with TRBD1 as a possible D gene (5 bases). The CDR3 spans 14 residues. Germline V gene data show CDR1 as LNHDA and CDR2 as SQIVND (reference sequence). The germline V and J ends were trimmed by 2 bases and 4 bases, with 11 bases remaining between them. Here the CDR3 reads CASSIIGASTEAFF. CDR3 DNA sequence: TGTGCCAGTAGTATAATAGGGGCCTCCACTGAAGCTTTCTTT. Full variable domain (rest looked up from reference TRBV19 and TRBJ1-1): DGGITQSPKYLFRKEGQNVTLSCEQNLNHDAMYWYRQDPGQGLRLIYYSQIVNDFQKGDIAEGYSVSREKKESFPLTVTSAQKNPTAFYLCASSIIGASTEAFFGQGTRLTVV.

The CDR3 DNA sequence: TGTGCCAGCAGCGTAGGAGGGGGCGCCCCCTATGGCTACACCTTC. Translated, it gives CASSVGGGAPYGYTF. The chain couples TRBV9 to TRBJ1-2; 7 bases fit TRBD1. V was pared by 0 bases and J by 4 bases, with 6 bases of the junction left unmatched. This CDR3 is 15 amino acids long. Germline lookup yields CDR1 SGDLS and CDR2 YYNGEE.

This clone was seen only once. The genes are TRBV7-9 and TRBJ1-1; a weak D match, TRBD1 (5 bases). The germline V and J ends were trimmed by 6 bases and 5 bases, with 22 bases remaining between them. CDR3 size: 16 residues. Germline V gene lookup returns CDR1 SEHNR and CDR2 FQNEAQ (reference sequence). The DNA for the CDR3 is TGTGCCAGCAGTCAGCTGCCCGACAGAGGGTGGACTGAAGCTTTCTTT. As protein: CASSQLPDRGWTEAFF.

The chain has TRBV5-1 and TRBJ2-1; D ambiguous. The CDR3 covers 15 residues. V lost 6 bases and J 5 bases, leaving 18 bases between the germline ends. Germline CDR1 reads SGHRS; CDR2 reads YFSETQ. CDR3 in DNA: TGCGCCAGCACCTTTTACCCAGGAACTCACAATGAGCAGTTCTTC. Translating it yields CASTFYPGTHNEQFF. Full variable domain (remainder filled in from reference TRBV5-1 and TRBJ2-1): KAGVTQTPRYLIKTRGQQVTLSCSPISGHRSVSWYQQTPGQGLQFLFEYFSETQRNKGNFPGRFSGRQFSNSRSEMNVSTLELGDSALYLCASTFYPGTHNEQFFGPGTRLTVL.